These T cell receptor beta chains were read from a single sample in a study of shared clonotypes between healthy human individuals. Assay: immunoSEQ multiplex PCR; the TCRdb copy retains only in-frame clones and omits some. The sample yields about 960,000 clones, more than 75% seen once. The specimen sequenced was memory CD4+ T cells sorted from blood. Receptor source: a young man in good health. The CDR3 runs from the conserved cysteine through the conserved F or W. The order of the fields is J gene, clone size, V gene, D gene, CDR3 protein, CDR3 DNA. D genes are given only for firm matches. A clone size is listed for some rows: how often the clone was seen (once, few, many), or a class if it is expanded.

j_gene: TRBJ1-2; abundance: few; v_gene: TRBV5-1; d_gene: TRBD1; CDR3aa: CASSLLTGGVNNGYTF; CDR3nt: TGCGCCAGCAGCTTACTGACAGGGGGCGTAAATAATGGCTACACCTTC
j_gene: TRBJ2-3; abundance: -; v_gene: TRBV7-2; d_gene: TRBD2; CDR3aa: CASRLYGSGGNPDTQYF; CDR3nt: TGTGCCAGCAGGCTTTACGGTAGCGGGGGGAACCCAGATACGCAGTATTTT
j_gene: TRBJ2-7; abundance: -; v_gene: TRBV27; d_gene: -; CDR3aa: CASSLSALVYEQYF; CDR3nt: TGTGCCAGCAGTTTATCCGCCTTAGTCTACGAGCAGTACTTC
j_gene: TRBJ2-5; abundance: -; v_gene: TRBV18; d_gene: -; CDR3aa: CASSPPMTTQETQYF; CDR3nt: TGTGCCAGCTCACCACCGATGACCACCCAAGAGACCCAGTACTTC
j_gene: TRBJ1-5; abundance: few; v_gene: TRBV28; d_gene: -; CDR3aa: CATHVGGNQPQHF; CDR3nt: TGTGCCACCCATGTCGGGGGCAATCAGCCCCAGCATTTT
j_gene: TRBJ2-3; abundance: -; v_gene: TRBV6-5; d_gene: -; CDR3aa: CASSTDERRIDTQYF; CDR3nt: TGTGCCAGCAGTACGGACGAACGGCGGATAGATACGCAGTATTTT
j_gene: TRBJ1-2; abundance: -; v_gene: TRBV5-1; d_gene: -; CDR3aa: CASSRQGQMTNYGYTF; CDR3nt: TGCGCCAGCAGCCGTCAGGGACAAATGACTAACTATGGCTACACCTTC
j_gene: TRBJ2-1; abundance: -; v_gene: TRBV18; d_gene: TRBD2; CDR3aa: CASSLWTSGGYNEQFF; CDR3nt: TGTGCCAGCTCACTTTGGACTAGCGGGGGTTACAATGAGCAGTTCTTC
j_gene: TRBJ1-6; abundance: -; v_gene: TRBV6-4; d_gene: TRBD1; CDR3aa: CASSEGDRGSPLHF; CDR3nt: TGTGCCAGCAGTGAAGGGGACAGGGGATCACCCCTCCACTTT
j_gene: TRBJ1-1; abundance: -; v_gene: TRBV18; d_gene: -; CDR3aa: CASSPQESHTEAFF; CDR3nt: TGTGCCAGCTCACCACAGGAAAGCCACACTGAAGCTTTCTTT
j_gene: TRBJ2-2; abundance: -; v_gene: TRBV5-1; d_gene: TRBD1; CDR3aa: CASSFRQGTNTGELFF; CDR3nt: TGCGCCAGCAGCTTCCGACAGGGCACGAACACCGGGGAGCTGTTTTTT
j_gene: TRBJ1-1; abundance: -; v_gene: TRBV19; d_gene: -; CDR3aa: CASSSQRNTEAFF; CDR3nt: TGTGCCAGTAGTTCCCAGAGGAACACTGAAGCTTTCTTT
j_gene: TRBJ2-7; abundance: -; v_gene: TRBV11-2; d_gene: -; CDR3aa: CASSSSDTSSYEQYF; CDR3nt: TGTGCCAGCAGCTCTTCGGACACCTCCTCCTACGAGCAGTACTTC
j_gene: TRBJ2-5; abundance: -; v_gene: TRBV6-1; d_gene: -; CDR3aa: CASSESGTVIVETQYF; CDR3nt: TGTGCCAGCAGTGAATCGGGGACGGTGATTGTTGAGACCCAGTACTTC
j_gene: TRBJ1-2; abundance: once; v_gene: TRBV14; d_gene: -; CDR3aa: CASSQDLRAPGGYTF; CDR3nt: TGTGCCAGCAGCCAAGATCTAAGGGCCCCTGGAGGCTACACCTTC
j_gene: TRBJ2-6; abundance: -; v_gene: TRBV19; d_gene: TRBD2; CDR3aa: CASSIGVTSGARGSGANVLTF; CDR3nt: TGTGCCAGTAGTATAGGTGTGACTAGCGGAGCGAGGGGCTCTGGGGCCAACGTCCTGACTTTC
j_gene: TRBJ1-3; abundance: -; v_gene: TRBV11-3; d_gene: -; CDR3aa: CASSLNSGNTIYF; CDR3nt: TGTGCCAGCAGCTTGAACAGTGGAAACACCATATATTTT
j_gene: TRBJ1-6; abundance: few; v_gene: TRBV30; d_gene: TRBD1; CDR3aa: CAWSIGTDSPLHF; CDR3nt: TGTGCCTGGAGTATAGGGACAGACTCACCCCTCCACTTT
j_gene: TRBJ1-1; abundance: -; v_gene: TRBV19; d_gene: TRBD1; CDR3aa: CASSSRGHTEAFF; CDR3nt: TGTGCCAGTAGTAGCAGGGGGCATACTGAAGCTTTCTTT
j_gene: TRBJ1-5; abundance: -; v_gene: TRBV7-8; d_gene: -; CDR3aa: CASSETYSNQPQHF; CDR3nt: TGTGCCAGCAGCGAGACCTATAGCAATCAGCCCCAGCATTTT
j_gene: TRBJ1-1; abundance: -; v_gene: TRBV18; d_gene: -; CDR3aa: CASSPPVPEAFF; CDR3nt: TGTGCCAGCTCACCCCCGGTCCCTGAAGCTTTCTTT
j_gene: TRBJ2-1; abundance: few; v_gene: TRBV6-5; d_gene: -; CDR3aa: CASSRRAEYNEQFF; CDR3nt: TGTGCCAGCAGTCGAAGGGCCGAGTACAATGAGCAGTTCTTC
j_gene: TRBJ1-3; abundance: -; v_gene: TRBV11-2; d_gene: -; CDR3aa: CASSFLGGGNTIYF; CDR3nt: TGTGCCAGCAGCTTTCTGGGGGGAGGAAACACCATATATTTT